This T cell receptor beta chain came from a study of vaccination and CD4 T cells after COVID-19. Overall study context: The authors used overlapping spike peptides from SARS-CoV-2, HCoV-NL63, HCoV-OC43 and HCoV-229E to stimulate cells. Whole-study findings and limits: The appearance of a median roughly 90% of reactive clones in convalescent patients occurred only post-vaccination.

About this clonotype itself: The antigen remains undetermined.

The treatment denotes: approximately 9-day PBMC culture with coronavirus spike peptide pools or control peptides (ViraFEST assay). With the Oncomine TCR Beta short-read assay, DNA from cultured CD4+ T cells was sequenced. TCRdb re-analysed the PCR reads in MiXCR, keeping a single row per CDR3 protein. The sample has about 12,000 distinct CDR3 sequences, over 60% seen once. The TCR sequence derives from a human donor who had recovered from COVID-19. The sequences come from CD4+ T cells from blood, cultured in vitro, collected before SARS-CoV-2 vaccination.

CDR3 sequence reads: CASSDSGAGHEQFF. The CDR3 nucleotides read TGTGCCAGCAGTGACTCGGGAGCGGGTCATGAGCAGTTCTTC. The rearrangement links TRBV6-4 to TRBJ2-1, with D perhaps matching TRBD2 (6 bases). Germline CDR1 and CDR2: MRHNA and SNTAGT. CDR3 length: 14 residues. Trimming removed 0 bases at V and 8 bases at J, with 11 bases between.